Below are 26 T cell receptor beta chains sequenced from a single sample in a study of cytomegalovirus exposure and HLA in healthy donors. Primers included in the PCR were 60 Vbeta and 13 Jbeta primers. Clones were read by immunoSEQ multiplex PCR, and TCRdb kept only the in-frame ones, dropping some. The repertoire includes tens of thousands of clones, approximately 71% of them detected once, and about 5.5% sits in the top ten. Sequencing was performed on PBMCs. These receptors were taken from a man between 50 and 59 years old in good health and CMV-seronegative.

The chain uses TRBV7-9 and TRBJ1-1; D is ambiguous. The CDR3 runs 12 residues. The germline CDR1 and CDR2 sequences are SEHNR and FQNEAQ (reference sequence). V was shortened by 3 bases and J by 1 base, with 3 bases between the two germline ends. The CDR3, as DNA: TGTGCCAGCAGCTTCTCGAACACTGAAGCTTTCTTT. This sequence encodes CASSFSNTEAFF.

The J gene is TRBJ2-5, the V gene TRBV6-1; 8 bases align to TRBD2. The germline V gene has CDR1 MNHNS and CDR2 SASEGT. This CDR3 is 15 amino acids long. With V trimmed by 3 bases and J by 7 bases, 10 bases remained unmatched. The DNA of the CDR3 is TGTGCCAGCAGTGACCAGACCCCCGGGGGGGGGACCCAGTACTTC. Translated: CASSDQTPGGGTQYF.

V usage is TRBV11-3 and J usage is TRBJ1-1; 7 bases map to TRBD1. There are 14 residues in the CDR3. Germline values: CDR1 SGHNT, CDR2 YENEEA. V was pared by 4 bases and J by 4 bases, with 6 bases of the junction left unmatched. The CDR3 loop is CASSSTGLGTEAFF. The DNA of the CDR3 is TGTGCCAGCAGCTCGACAGGGTTGGGCACTGAAGCTTTCTTT.

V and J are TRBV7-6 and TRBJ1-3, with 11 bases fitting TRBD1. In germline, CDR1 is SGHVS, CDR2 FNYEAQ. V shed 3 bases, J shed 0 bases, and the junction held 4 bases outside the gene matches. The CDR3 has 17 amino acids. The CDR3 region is CASSLGTGGYSGNTIYF. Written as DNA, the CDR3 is TGTGCCAGCAGCTTGGGGACAGGGGGTTACTCTGGAAACACCATATATTTT.

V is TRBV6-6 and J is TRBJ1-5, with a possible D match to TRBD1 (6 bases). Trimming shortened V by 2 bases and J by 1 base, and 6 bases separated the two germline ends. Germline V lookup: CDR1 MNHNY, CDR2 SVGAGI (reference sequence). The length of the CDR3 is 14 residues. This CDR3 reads CASSYTGSNQPQHF. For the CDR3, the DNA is TGTGCCAGCAGTTACACAGGGAGCAATCAGCCCCAGCATTTT.

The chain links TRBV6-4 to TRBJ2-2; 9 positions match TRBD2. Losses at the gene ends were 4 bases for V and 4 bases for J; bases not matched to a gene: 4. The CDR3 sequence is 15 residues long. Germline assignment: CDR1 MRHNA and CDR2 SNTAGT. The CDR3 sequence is CASSAGLAFTGELFF. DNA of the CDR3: TGTGCCAGCAGTGCTGGACTAGCGTTCACCGGGGAGCTGTTTTTT.

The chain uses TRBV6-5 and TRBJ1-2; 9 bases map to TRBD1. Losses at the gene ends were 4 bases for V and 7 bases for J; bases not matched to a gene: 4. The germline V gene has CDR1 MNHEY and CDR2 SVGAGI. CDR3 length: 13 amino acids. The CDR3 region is CASSSGTGSGYTF. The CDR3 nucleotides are TGTGCCAGCAGTTCCGGGACAGGGAGTGGCTACACCTTC.

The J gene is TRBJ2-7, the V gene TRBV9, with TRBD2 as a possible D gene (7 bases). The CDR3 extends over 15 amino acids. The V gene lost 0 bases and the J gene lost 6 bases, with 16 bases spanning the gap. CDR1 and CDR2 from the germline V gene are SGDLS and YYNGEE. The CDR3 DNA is TGTGCCAGCAGCGTAGCTGTGGGGGGGCACGGCGAGCAGTACTTC. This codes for CASSVAVGGHGEQYF.

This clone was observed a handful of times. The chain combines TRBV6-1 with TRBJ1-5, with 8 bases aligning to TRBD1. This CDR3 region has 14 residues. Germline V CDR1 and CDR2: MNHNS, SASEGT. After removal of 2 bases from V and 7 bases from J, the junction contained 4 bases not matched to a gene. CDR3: CASSEQGAQQPQHF. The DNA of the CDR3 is TGTGCCAGCAGTGAACAGGGGGCACAGCAGCCCCAGCATTTT.

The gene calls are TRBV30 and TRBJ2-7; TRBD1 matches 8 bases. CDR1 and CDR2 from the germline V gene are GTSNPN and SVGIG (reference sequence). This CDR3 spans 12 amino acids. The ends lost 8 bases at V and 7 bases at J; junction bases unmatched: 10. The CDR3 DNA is TGTGCCAGCGACCAGGGGGCGGGGGAGCAGTACTTC. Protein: CASDQGAGEQYF.

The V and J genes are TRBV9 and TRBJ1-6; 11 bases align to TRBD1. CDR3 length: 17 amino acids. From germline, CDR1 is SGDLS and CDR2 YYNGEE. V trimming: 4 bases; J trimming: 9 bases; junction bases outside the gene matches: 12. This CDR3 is CASSPGGQGASGSPLHF. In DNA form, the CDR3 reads TGTGCCAGCAGCCCGGGAGGACAGGGGGCCTCGGGTTCACCCCTCCACTTT.

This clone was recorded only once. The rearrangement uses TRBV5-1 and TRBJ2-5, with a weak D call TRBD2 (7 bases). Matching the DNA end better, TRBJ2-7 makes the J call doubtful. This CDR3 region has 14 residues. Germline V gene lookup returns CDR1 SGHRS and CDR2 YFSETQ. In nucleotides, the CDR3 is TGCGCCAGCAGCTCGGGGGGCGAAATTTACGAGCAGTACTTC. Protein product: CASSSGGEIYEQYF.

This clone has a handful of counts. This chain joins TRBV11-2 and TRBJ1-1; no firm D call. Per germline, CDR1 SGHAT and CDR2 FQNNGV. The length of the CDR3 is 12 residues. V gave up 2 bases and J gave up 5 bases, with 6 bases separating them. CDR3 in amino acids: CASSLYETEAFF. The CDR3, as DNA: TGTGCCAGCAGCTTATACGAGACTGAAGCTTTCTTT.

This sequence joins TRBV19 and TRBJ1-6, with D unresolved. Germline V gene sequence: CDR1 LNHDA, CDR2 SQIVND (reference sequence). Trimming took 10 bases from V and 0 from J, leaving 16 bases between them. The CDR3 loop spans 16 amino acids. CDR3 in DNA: TGTGCCACCCGTCCAAGTCTCAGCTCCTATAATTCACCCCTCCACTTT. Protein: CATRPSLSSYNSPLHF.

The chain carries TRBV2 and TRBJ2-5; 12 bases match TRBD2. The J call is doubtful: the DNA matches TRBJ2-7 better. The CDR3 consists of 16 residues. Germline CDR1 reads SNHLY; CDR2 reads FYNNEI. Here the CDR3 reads CASRPRTSGASYEQYF. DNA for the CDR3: TGTGCCAGCAGACCCCGGACTAGCGGGGCCTCCTACGAGCAGTACTTC.

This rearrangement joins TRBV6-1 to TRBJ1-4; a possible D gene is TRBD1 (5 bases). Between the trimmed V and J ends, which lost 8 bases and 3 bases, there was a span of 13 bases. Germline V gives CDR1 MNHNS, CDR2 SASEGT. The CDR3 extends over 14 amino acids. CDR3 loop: CASGRGWANEKLFF. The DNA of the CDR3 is TGTGCCAGCGGTAGGGGTTGGGCTAATGAAAAACTGTTTTTT.

The CDR3 loop reads CASRTSGTSRNNEQFF. CDR3 bases: TGTGCCAGCAGGACCTCCGGGACTAGCAGGAACAATGAGCAGTTCTTC. This sequence joins TRBV7-9 and TRBJ2-1, with TRBD2 matching 9 bases. The germline CDR1 and CDR2 sequences are SEHNR and FQNEAQ (reference sequence). J lost 5 bases, V lost 6 bases, and 11 bases had no gene match. The CDR3 consists of 16 residues.

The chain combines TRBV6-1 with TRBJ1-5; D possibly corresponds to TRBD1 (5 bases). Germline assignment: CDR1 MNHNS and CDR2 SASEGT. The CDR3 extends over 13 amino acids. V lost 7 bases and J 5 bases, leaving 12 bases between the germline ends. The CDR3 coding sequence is TGTGCCAGCACCTACGGGGGTTATCAGCCCCAGCATTTT. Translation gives CASTYGGYQPQHF.

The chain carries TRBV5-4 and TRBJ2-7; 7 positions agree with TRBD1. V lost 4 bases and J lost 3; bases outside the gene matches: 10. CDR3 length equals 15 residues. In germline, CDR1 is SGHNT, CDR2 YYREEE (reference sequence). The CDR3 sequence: CASSRPGQKNYEQYF. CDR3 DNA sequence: TGTGCCAGCAGCCGGCCGGGACAGAAGAACTACGAGCAGTACTTC.

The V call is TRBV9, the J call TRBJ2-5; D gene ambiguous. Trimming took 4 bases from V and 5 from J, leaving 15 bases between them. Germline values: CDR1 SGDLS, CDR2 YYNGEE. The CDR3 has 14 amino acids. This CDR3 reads CASSSPFAGETQYF. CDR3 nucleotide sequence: TGTGCCAGCAGCTCCCCATTCGCCGGTGAGACCCAGTACTTC.

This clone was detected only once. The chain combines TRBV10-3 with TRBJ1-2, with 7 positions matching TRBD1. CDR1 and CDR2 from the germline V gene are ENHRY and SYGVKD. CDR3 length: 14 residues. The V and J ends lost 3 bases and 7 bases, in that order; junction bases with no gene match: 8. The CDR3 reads CAISDRGQASGYTF. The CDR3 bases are TGTGCCATCAGTGACCGAGGACAGGCGTCTGGCTACACCTTC.

Written as DNA, the CDR3 is TGCGCCAGCAGCTTGGGGGGGGATCAGCCCCAGCATTTT. Translation gives CASSLGGDQPQHF. V and J are TRBV5-1 and TRBJ1-5; a possible D gene is TRBD1 (5 bases). Looked up from germline, CDR1 is SGHRS and CDR2 is YFSETQ. Trimming took 0 bases from V and 5 from J, leaving 6 bases between them. The CDR3 has 13 residues.

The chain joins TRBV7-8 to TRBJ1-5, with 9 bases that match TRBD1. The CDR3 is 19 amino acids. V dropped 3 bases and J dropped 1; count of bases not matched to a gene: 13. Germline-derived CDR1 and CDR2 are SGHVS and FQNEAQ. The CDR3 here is CASSFDPLTGGLSNQPQHF. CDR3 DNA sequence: TGTGCCAGCAGCTTCGATCCCTTGACAGGGGGACTGAGCAATCAGCCCCAGCATTTT.

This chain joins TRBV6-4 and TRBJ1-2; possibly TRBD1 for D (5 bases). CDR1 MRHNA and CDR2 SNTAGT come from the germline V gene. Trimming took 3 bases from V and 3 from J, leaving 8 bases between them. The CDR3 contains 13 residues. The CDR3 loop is CASSETGDYGYTF. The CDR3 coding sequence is TGTGCCAGCAGTGAAACGGGGGACTATGGCTACACCTTC.

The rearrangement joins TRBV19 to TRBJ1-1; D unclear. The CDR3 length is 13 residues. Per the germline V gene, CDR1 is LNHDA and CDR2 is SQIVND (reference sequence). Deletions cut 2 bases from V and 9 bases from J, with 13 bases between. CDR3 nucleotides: TGTGCCAGTAGTATAAGAGTCCCGGGAAAAGCTTTCTTT. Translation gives CASSIRVPGKAFF.

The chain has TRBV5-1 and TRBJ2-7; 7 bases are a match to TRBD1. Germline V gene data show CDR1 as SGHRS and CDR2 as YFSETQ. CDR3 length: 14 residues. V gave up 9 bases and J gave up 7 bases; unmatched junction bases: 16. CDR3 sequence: CATSKETGLKEQYF. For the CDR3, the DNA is TGCGCCACCTCTAAGGAGACAGGGTTGAAGGAGCAGTACTTC.